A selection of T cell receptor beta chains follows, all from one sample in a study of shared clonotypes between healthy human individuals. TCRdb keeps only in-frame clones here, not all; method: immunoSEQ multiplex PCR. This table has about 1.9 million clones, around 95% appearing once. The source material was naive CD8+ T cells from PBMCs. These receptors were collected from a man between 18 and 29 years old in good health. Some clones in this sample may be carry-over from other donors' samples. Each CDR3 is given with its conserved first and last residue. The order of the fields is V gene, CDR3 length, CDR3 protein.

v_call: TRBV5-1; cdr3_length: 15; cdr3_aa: CASWHGQGTADTQYF
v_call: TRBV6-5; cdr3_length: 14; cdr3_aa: CATQSRDSSYEQYF
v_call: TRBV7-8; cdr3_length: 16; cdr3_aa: CASSPSAAGSLDTQYF
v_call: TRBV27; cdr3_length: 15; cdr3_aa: CASSFLGGSRQPQHF
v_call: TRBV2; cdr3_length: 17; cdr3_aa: CASSFLPRQGAYDEQFF
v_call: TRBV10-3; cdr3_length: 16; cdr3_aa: CAISELARTGRNTIYF
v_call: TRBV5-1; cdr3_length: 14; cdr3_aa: CASSSGYSGNTIYF
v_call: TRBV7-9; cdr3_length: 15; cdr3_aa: CASSFRERERNEQFF
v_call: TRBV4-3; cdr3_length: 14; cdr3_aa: CASSHKQGATEAFF
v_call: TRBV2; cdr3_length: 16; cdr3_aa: CASSETRYPMNTEAFF
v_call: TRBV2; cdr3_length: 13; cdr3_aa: CASSDVFTDTQYF
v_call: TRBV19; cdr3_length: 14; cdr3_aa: CASSRDSLNTEAFF
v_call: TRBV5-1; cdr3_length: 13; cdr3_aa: CASSKDGYNEQFF
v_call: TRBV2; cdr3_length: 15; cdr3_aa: CASSVPPRGSETQYF
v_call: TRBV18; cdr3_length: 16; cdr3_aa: CASSPPSSTGNYEQYF
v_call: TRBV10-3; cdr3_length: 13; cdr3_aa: CAISGRDWDEQYF
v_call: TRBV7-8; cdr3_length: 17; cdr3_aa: CASSYTPGLGSSYEQYF
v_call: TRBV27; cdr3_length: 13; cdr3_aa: CASSSGTDYEQYF
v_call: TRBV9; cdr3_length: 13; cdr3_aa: CASSVGGLTEQYF
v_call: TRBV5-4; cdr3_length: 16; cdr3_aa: CASSSGLAGNTYEQYF
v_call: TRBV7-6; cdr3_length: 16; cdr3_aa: CASSATGAGGGQPQHF
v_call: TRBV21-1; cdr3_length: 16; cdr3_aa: CASSKGYTYRFLELFF
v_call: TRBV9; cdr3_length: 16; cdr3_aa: CASSGETGGSGEKLFF
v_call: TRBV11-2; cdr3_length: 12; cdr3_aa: CASSLLTGGYTF
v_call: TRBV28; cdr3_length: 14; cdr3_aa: CASSVGQGNTEAFF
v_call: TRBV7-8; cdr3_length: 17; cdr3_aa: CASSLGSRASGANVLTF
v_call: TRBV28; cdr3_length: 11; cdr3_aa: CASREGYEQYF
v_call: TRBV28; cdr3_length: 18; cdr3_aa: CASIKILSRTSNHNEQFF
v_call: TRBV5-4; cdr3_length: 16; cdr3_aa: CASSLSPGQGFNEQYF
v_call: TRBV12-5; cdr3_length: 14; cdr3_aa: CASGLGGLESEQFF
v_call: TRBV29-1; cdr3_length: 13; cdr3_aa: CSVDRPGSTEAFF
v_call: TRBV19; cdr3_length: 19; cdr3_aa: CASSKLLAQARGPYNEQFF
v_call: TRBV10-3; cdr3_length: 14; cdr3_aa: CAISESGQGYEQYF
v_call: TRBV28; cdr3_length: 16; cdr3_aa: CASSTGTVKNTGELFF
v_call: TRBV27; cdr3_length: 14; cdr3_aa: CASSEVGGGETQYF
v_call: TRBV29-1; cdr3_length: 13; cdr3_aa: CSVEYGGSQGYTF
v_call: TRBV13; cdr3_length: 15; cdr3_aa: CASSQGRGSTDTQYF